One T cell receptor beta chain is described in this entry. Its antigen is still unknown. The sample originates from a study of a mutant IDH1 vaccine in newly diagnosed glioma. Study details: There were eight vaccinations for patients, given in weeks 1, 3, 5, 7, 11, 15, 19 and 23. The start of vaccination came 4-6 weeks after radiotherapy alone, or with temozolomide cycles. Those enrolled had earlier been treated with radiotherapy, temozolomide, or both, mostly both.

Generated by immunoSEQ multiplex PCR, the TCRdb table keeps only in-frame clones and is missing some. The data show about 38,000 clones, with around 78% seen just once and roughly 5.5% held by the top ten. As for time point: week 5, during vaccination. Each vaccine dose was 300 ug of mutant IDH1 20-mer peptide, with topical imiquimod. The CDR3 runs to 15 residues. Losses at the gene ends were 0 bases for V and 8 bases for J; bases not matched to a gene: 4. Germline-derived CDR1 and CDR2 are SGHRS and YFSETQ. The sequenced sample was PBMCs, obtained from a glioma patient whose treatment included an IDH1 peptide vaccine. The sequence was collected from a man aged 35-49 years with glioma. The V and J genes are TRBV5-1 and TRBJ1-6, with 8 bases fitting TRBD1. The CDR3 DNA reads as TGCGCCAGCAGCTTGGGGGTGACAGGGGATTCACCCCTCCACTTT. Translation: CASSLGVTGDSPLHF.